These 5 T cell receptor beta chains were sequenced from one sample in a study of immune heterogeneity within non-small cell lung tumors. Multiplex PCR amplified the TCR beta CDR3 region. Its first round ran for roughly 9 cycles with 32 V and 13 J primers. TCRdb passed the multiplex PCR reads through MiXCR, listing each CDR3 protein once. The data show about 5,700 distinct CDR3 sequences, approximately 22% seen once. Template came from bulk tumor genomic DNA, at around 630 ng per sample. Several biopsies per primary tumor were taken during surgery, spaced as far apart as possible. Surgery that was curative in intent was performed on patients with untreated, newly diagnosed non-small cell lung cancer. The specimen was lung tumor tissue. These receptors all stem from an older woman with non-small cell lung cancer.

Within the sample, this clonotype is medium-sized. The J gene is TRBJ1-2, the V gene TRBV20-1; D may be TRBD1 (5 bases). The V gene's germline CDR1 is DFQATT and CDR2 SNEGSKA (reference sequence). CDR3 length equals 14 residues. The ends were cut back, 5 bases at V and 0 bases at J, with 13 bases in the middle. DNA for the CDR3: TGCAGTGCTTCGGGGGGTGTAACTAACTATGGCTACACCTTC. As protein: CSASGGVTNYGYTF.

Note on this clonotype: A read error may explain this, as a much larger clone is one base away. This rearrangement joins TRBV6-2 or TRBV6-3 to TRBJ2-3, with TRBD1 matching over 7 bases. The germline CDR1 and CDR2 sequences are MNHEY and SVGEGT. The CDR3 has 16 amino acids. V gave up 2 bases and J gave up 2 bases; unmatched junction bases: 7. The CDR3 DNA reads as TGTGCCAGCAGTTACGACACAGGGGCACCCACAGATACGCAGTATTTT. This gives the protein CASSYDTGAPTDTQYF.

As for this clonotype: Since a much larger clone is just one base distant, this may be a read error. The CDR3 nucleotides read TGCATTGCTACCGGCCCACCCAGGGACGAGCAGTACTTC. Protein product: CIATGPPRDEQYF. This sequence joins TRBV20-1 and TRBJ2-7; perhaps TRBD1 as D (5 bases). The V gene's germline CDR1 is DFQATT and CDR2 SNEGSKA (reference sequence). The CDR3 totals 13 residues.

This clonotype is medium-sized within its sample. The J gene is TRBJ1-2, the V gene TRBV5-1, with TRBD1 identical over 9 bases. Germline values: CDR1 SGHRS, CDR2 YFSETQ. Trimming at V came to 7 bases and at J to 8 bases, leaving 6 bases not matched to a gene. The CDR3 sequence is 12 residues long. CDR3 sequence: CASFRTGEGYTF. CDR3 nucleotides: TGCGCCAGCTTCCGGACAGGGGAGGGCTACACCTTC.

This clonotype was counted at least ten times. V usage is TRBV9 and J usage is TRBJ2-2; D not resolved. This CDR3 has 14 amino acids. Trimming took 3 bases from V and 4 from J, leaving 10 bases between them. Germline V gives CDR1 SGDLS, CDR2 YYNGEE. CDR3 sequence (DNA): TGTGCCAGCAGCGAGGGCTGGGGCACCGGGGAGCTGTTTTTT. Translated, it gives CASSEGWGTGELFF.